The 26 T cell receptor beta chains below all came from one sample that was sequenced in a study of cytomegalovirus exposure and HLA in healthy donors. 13 Jbeta primers and 60 Vbeta primers were used for the PCR. The table came from immunoSEQ multiplex PCR; TCRdb's copy has only in-frame clones and leaves some out. The sample includes around 130,000 clones, approximately 8% of them seen just once. The sample consisted of PBMCs. The source is a woman aged 40 to 50 in good health and CMV-seropositive.

The rearrangement uses TRBV5-6 and TRBJ1-1; 8 nucleotides align to TRBD1. CDR1 and CDR2 (germline): SGHDT, YYEEEE. V shed 3 bases and J 2 bases; nucleotides not matched to a gene: 3. The CDR3 extends over 14 amino acids. The CDR3 loop reads CASSWAGGNTEAFF. CDR3 bases: TGTGCCAGCAGCTGGGCAGGGGGCAACACTGAAGCTTTCTTT.

This chain connects TRBV30 to TRBJ1-4; the D gene is possibly TRBD1 (6 bases). V dropped 5 bases and J dropped 8 bases, with 15 bases sitting between them. This CDR3 region has 13 residues. Germline V gene lookup returns CDR1 GTSNPN and CDR2 SVGIG (reference sequence). The CDR3 sequence: CAWDLRGGEKLFF. CDR3 sequence (DNA): TGTGCCTGGGACCTAAGGGGGGGCGAAAAACTGTTTTTT.

The table lists this clone with many counts. V gene TRBV28 combines with J gene TRBJ2-7, with 13 bases lining up with TRBD2. The junction had 4 bases not matched to a gene; V was cut back by 2 bases and J by 3 bases. Per germline, CDR1 MDHEN and CDR2 SYDVKM. The CDR3 totals 16 residues. The CDR3, as DNA: TGTGCCAGCAGTTTAGGACTAGCGGGGGCCGACTACGAGCAGTACTTC. This translates into CASSLGLAGADYEQYF.

The table lists this clone with a few counts. The sample contains more than one DNA sequence encoding this CDR3. The V call is TRBV20-1, the J call TRBJ1-4; no firm D call. V was pared by 2 bases and J by 7 bases, with 5 bases between. The germline gives CDR1 DFQATT, CDR2 SNEGSKA (reference sequence). This CDR3 has 11 amino acids. The CDR3 protein is CSARTGEKLFF. In DNA, the CDR3 is TGCAGTGCTAGAACTGGTGAAAAACTGTTTTTT.

J is TRBJ2-3 and V is TRBV30, with 7 nucleotides matching TRBD2. The J segment lost 5 bases and the V segment lost 0 bases, leaving 11 bases of the junction unmatched. Germline CDR1 is GTSNPN and CDR2 is SVGIG (reference sequence). CDR3 length: 16 residues. The CDR3, as DNA: TGTGCCTGGAGTGTCTTCTTGTTTGGGAGGGGAGATACGCAGTATTTT. It specifies CAWSVFLFGRGDTQYF.

The genes are TRBV11-2 and TRBJ2-1; TRBD1 aligns across 8 bases. V dropped 7 bases and J dropped 7; count of bases not matched to a gene: 9. Germline V gene data show CDR1 as SGHAT and CDR2 as FQNNGV. This CDR3 is built from 14 residues. CDR3 sequence reads: CASTEGQGRNEQFF. The CDR3 DNA reads as TGTGCCAGCACCGAAGGACAGGGACGTAATGAGCAGTTCTTC.

The CDR3 protein is CASSSSAGYLADTQYF. The CDR3 DNA reads TGTGCCAGCAGTTCGAGCGCAGGGTATCTGGCAGATACGCAGTATTTT. The chain uses TRBV6-5 and TRBJ2-3; D may be TRBD1 (5 bases). The V end was cut by 4 bases, the J end by 4 bases, with 18 bases between. The CDR3 totals 16 residues. CDR1 is MNHEY and CDR2 is SVGAGI in the germline V gene.

The CDR3 region has the DNA TGTGCCAGCGGAGGACAGGGGGCCTATGCAGATACGCAGTATTTT. Encoded protein: CASGGQGAYADTQYF. This chain links TRBV25-1 with TRBJ2-3, with 11 bases lining up with TRBD1. CDR1 and CDR2 from the germline V gene are MGHDK and SYGVNS. V lost 8 bases, J lost 4 bases, and 8 bases stayed unmatched. The CDR3 totals 15 residues. Full variable domain (missing parts from reference TRBV25-1 and TRBJ2-3): EADIYQTPRYLVIGTGKKITLECSQTMGHDKMYWYQQDPGMELHLIHYSYGVNSTEKGDLSSESTVSRIRTEHFPLTLESARPSHTSQYLCASGGQGAYADTQYFGPGTRLTVL.

This chain connects TRBV9 to TRBJ1-2, with 7 nucleotides matching TRBD1. The CDR3 has 17 amino acids. The germline CDR1 and CDR2 sequences are SGDLS and YYNGEE. V gave up 4 bases and J gave up 4 bases; unmatched junction bases: 16. The CDR3: CASSPRQGLTSIYGYTF. The CDR3 region has the DNA TGTGCCAGCAGCCCCCGACAGGGACTCACTTCTATCTATGGCTACACCTTC.

The chain recombines TRBV2 with TRBJ1-5, with TRBD1 matching over 8 bases. With 4 bases clipped from V and 3 bases from J, the junction kept 5 bases outside the gene matches. CDR3 length equals 15 residues. From germline, CDR1 is SNHLY and CDR2 FYNNEI. The CDR3 region is CASSGAGGYNQPQHF. As DNA, the CDR3 is TGTGCCAGCAGTGGGGCAGGGGGCTACAATCAGCCCCAGCATTTT.

The chain combines TRBV10-2 with TRBJ1-1; 7 positions agree with TRBD1. V dropped 7 bases and J dropped 1; count of bases not matched to a gene: 9. The CDR3 loop spans 15 amino acids. Looked up from germline, CDR1 is WSHSY and CDR2 is SAAADI. The CDR3 DNA reads as TGCGCCAGCAAATCTGTTGGGGACAGGAACACTGAAGCTTTCTTT. The encoded protein is CASKSVGDRNTEAFF.

This clone was counted between two and nine times. The rearrangement links TRBV11-2 to TRBJ2-7; D remains unclear. The length of the CDR3 is 15 residues. Germline lookup yields CDR1 SGHAT and CDR2 FQNNGV. Trimming removed 5 bases at V and 0 bases at J, with 14 bases between. CDR3 nucleotides: TGTGCCAGCAGCCCTCAGTCTCGCGGCTCCTACGAGCAGTACTTC. Its protein is CASSPQSRGSYEQYF.

The chain recombines TRBV4-1 with TRBJ2-3, with D perhaps TRBD1 (5 bases). CDR1 and CDR2 (germline): MGHRA, YSYEKL. The V end lost 5 bases, the J end lost 3 bases, and 15 bases lay between the germline ends. This CDR3 is 15 amino acids long. The CDR3 DNA reads TGCGCCAGCAGCGACCCGGAGCAGGGTACAGATACGCAGTATTTT. It translates to CASSDPEQGTDTQYF.

The rearrangement links TRBV4-1 to TRBJ2-7, with 8 bases matching TRBD2. CDR3 length: 17 residues. Germline trimming cut 3 bases from V and 2 bases from J; bases unmatched to any gene: 12. CDR1 is MGHRA, CDR2 YSYEKL, per germline. CDR3 loop: CASSQAAVAGWTYEQYF. In nucleotides, the CDR3 is TGCGCCAGCAGCCAGGCCGCCGTAGCGGGGTGGACCTACGAGCAGTACTTC.

This clone was seen a few times. The chain couples TRBV28 to TRBJ1-1, with D hard to call. This CDR3 comprises 14 residues. From germline, CDR1 is MDHEN and CDR2 SYDVKM. V shed 3 bases and J shed 0 bases, with 8 bases lying between them. CDR3 bases: TGTGCCAGCAGTTTCGAGGCCATGAACACTGAAGCTTTCTTT. Residues: CASSFEAMNTEAFF.

This clone was counted a few times. The junction departs from germline at one end; a sequencing error may be responsible. The chain is built from TRBV30 and TRBJ1-5; D ambiguous. Germline V gene sequence: CDR1 GTSNPN, CDR2 SVGIG (reference sequence). CDR3 length: 16 amino acids. This CDR3 is CAWSATGKDSNKPQHF. The CDR3 nucleotides are TGTGCCTGGAGTGCGACCGGGAAGGATAGCAATAAGCCCCAGCATTTT. The full variable domain, its missing parts supplied by reference TRBV30 and TRBJ1-5, is SQTIHQWPATLVQPVGSPLSLECTVEGTSNPNLYWYRQAAGRGLQLLFYSVGIGQISSEVPQNLSASRPQDRQFILSSKKLLLSDSGFYLCAWSATGKDSNKPQHFGDGTRLSIL.

As for this clone: Other DNA sequences of this sample code for an identical CDR3. The chain combines TRBV6-6 with TRBJ1-1; D is perhaps TRBD1 (6 bases). This CDR3 contains 15 residues. Germline values: CDR1 MNHNY, CDR2 SVGAGI (reference sequence). Trimming left V 6 bases short and J 0 bases short, with 14 bases between. CDR3 residues: CASSPDRIMNTEAFF. In DNA form, the CDR3 reads TGTGCCAGCAGCCCCGACAGGATAATGAACACTGAAGCTTTCTTT.

This clone was picked up a small number of times. The CDR3 protein is CASSLGEGVGETQYF. CDR3 coding DNA: TGTGCCAGCAGCTTAGGGGAGGGCGTAGGAGAGACCCAGTACTTC. V usage is TRBV7-9 and J usage is TRBJ2-5, with 7 bases aligning to TRBD2. The V gene's germline CDR1 is SEHNR and CDR2 FQNEAQ (reference sequence). This CDR3 region has 15 residues. Trimming removed 1 base from V and 4 bases from J; junction bases left unmatched: 6. Variable domain in full (rest from reference TRBV7-9 and TRBJ2-5): DTGVSQNPRHKITKRGQNVTFRCDPISEHNRLYWYRQTLGQGPEFLTYFQNEAQLEKSRLLSDRFSAERPKGSFSTLEIQRTEQGDSAMYLCASSLGEGVGETQYFGPGTRLLVL.

This clone was recorded a few times. J is TRBJ1-1 and V is TRBV7-8; unclear D gene. V lost 5 bases, J lost 7 bases, and 11 bases lay in between. The CDR3 is 12 amino acids. The germline V gene has CDR1 SGHVS and CDR2 FQNEAQ. CDR3 amino acids: CASSKNRDEAFF. The CDR3 region has the DNA TGTGCCAGCAGCAAGAACAGAGATGAAGCTTTCTTT. The full variable domain, its missing parts supplied by reference TRBV7-8 and TRBJ1-1, is GAGVSQSPRYKVAKRGQDVALRCDPISGHVSLFWYQQALGQGPEFLTYFQNEAQLDKSGLPSDRFFAERPEGSVSTLKIQRTQQEDSAVYLCASSKNRDEAFFGQGTRLTVV.

The V and J genes are TRBV2 and TRBJ1-1; a possible D gene is TRBD1 (5 bases). V was shortened by 4 bases and J by 3 bases, with 12 bases between the two germline ends. This CDR3 has 14 amino acids. Germline V gives CDR1 SNHLY, CDR2 FYNNEI. The CDR3 DNA reads as TGTGCCAGCAGTGGGAGACAGCACTACACTGAAGCTTTCTTT. This gives the protein CASSGRQHYTEAFF.

In DNA form, the CDR3 reads TGTGCCAGCTCTCGGGGTTCCGGTTATGGCTACACCTTC. Translation gives CASSRGSGYGYTF. The chain uses TRBV5-4 and TRBJ1-2; no definite D call. The V end was cut by 7 bases, the J end by 5 bases, with 15 bases between. Germline loops: CDR1 SGHNT, CDR2 YYREEE (reference sequence). The CDR3 is 13 amino acids.

This clone was counted between two and nine times. The chain couples TRBV30 to TRBJ1-6, with 9 nucleotides matching TRBD1. The V and J ends lost 0 bases and 7 bases, in that order; junction bases with no gene match: 1. CDR1 GTSNPN and CDR2 SVGIG come from the germline V gene (reference sequence). This CDR3 spans 14 amino acids. CDR3 protein: CAWSVGTGNSPLHF. As DNA, the CDR3 is TGTGCCTGGAGTGTGGGGACAGGGAATTCACCCCTCCACTTT.

A few counts support this clone. The genes are TRBV28 and TRBJ2-7, with 10 bases fitting TRBD1. CDR3 size: 14 residues. V lost 6 bases to trimming and J lost 6 bases; unmatched junction nucleotides: 8. The germline V gene encodes CDR1 MDHEN and CDR2 SYDVKM. CDR3 DNA: TGTGCCAGCAGCCCGGGACAGGGGATGGGCGAGCAGTACTTC. This gives the protein CASSPGQGMGEQYF.

The rearrangement joins TRBV29-1 to TRBJ2-5; TRBD1 matches 9 bases. TRBJ2-7 matches the DNA end more closely, so the J call is doubtful. CDR1 is SQVTM, CDR2 ANQGSEA, per germline. There are 13 residues in the CDR3. CDR3 sequence reads: CSVAGTGNGEQYF. The DNA for the CDR3 is TGCAGCGTCGCCGGGACAGGGAACGGCGAGCAGTACTTC.

This clone was seen only a few times. The rearrangement joins TRBV10-1 to TRBJ1-5; D is perhaps TRBD1 (6 bases). This CDR3 region has 11 residues. Per the germline V gene, CDR1 is WNHNN and CDR2 is SYGVQD (reference sequence). Trimming removed 11 bases from V and 6 bases from J, with 11 bases in between. CDR3 nucleotides: TGCGCCCCGCAGGGGTGTCAGCCCCAGCATTTT. Its protein product is CAPQGCQPQHF.

The V and J genes are TRBV28 and TRBJ1-2, with TRBD1 matching 8 bases. Germline V gives CDR1 MDHEN, CDR2 SYDVKM. Unmatched junction bases numbered 8, after V lost 3 bases and J lost 8 bases. The CDR3 covers 14 residues. CDR3 sequence reads: CASSFADRGHGYTF. The CDR3 DNA is TGTGCCAGCAGTTTCGCTGACAGGGGACACGGCTACACCTTC.